Listed here are 20 T cell receptor beta chains from one sample, sequenced in a study of cytomegalovirus exposure and HLA in healthy donors. PCR employed 60 Vbeta and 13 Jbeta primers. Clones were read by immunoSEQ multiplex PCR, and TCRdb kept only the in-frame ones, dropping some. Of 150,000 to 200,000 clones in the sample, around 76% were seen once. Material: PBMCs. These receptors were collected from a man in his forties in good health and CMV-seropositive.

V and J are TRBV6-5 and TRBJ2-7; a possible D gene is TRBD1 (6 bases). The germline V gene encodes CDR1 MNHEY and CDR2 SVGAGI. The CDR3 runs to 15 residues. V lost 5 bases and J lost 1, with 15 bases in between. The CDR3 sequence: CASSSLGGRSYEQYF. In nucleotides, the CDR3 is TGTGCCAGCAGTAGCCTTGGGGGCAGGTCCTACGAGCAGTACTTC.

The genes are TRBV6-5 and TRBJ1-1; possibly TRBD1 for D (6 bases). The CDR3 runs to 15 residues. Germline V CDR1 and CDR2: MNHEY, SVGAGI. V was pared by 4 bases and J by 3 bases, with 15 bases between. The CDR3 reads CASSFPGQKDTEAFF. The CDR3 DNA reads TGTGCCAGCAGTTTTCCTGGACAGAAAGACACTGAAGCTTTCTTT.

The rearrangement uses TRBV25-1 and TRBJ2-7; maybe TRBD1 (6 bases). The CDR3 runs to 14 residues. Germline CDR1 and CDR2: MGHDK and SYGVNS. The ends were cut back, 2 bases at V and 3 bases at J, with 11 bases in the middle. The CDR3 region has the DNA TGTGCCAGCAGTGAAGCAGGACAGCACTACGAGCAGTACTTC. Translating gives CASSEAGQHYEQYF.

This sequence joins TRBV9 and TRBJ2-3, with 11 bases that match TRBD1. V shed 1 base and J 1 base; nucleotides not matched to a gene: 11. This CDR3 spans 19 amino acids. Germline CDR1 is SGDLS and CDR2 is YYNGEE. The CDR3 region is CASSVSGTGGAFGTDTQYF. CDR3 nucleotide sequence: TGTGCCAGCAGCGTAAGTGGGACAGGGGGGGCTTTCGGCACAGATACGCAGTATTTT.

J is TRBJ2-5 and V is TRBV7-2; 8 nucleotides agree with TRBD2. The V segment lost 5 bases and the J segment 6 bases; nucleotides outside the gene matches: 11. The CDR3 runs to 15 residues. Looked up from germline, CDR1 is SGHTA and CDR2 is FQGNSA. CDR3 amino acids: CASSLSAGGLQTQYF. The CDR3 DNA reads as TGTGCCAGCAGCCTCTCGGCGGGGGGTTTGCAGACCCAGTACTTC.

V and J are TRBV10-3 and TRBJ2-7; TRBD1 agrees at 7 bases. V was clipped by 3 bases and J by 6 bases; unmatched bases: 11. This CDR3 comprises 15 residues. Looked up from germline, CDR1 is ENHRY and CDR2 is SYGVKD. In DNA form, the CDR3 reads TGTGCCATCAGTGAATCGGCCAGGGGGACCGGCGAGCAGTACTTC. Amino acids: CAISESARGTGEQYF.

J is TRBJ2-1 and V is TRBV18, with D hard to call. Germline V lookup: CDR1 KGHSH, CDR2 LQKENI. V lost 0 bases, J lost 0 bases, and 6 bases lay in between. The CDR3 has 15 amino acids. The CDR3: CASSPPAPSYNEQFF. In DNA form, the CDR3 reads TGTGCCAGCTCACCACCAGCCCCCTCCTACAATGAGCAGTTCTTC.

This clone turned up a few times. The V gene is TRBV18, the J gene TRBJ1-6, with 9 nucleotides matching TRBD1. The J segment lost 7 bases and the V segment lost 7 bases, leaving 5 bases of the junction unmatched. Germline loops: CDR1 KGHSH, CDR2 LQKENI. The CDR3 covers 14 residues. CDR3 protein: CASWAGQGNSPLHF. DNA for the CDR3: TGTGCCAGCTGGGCCGGACAGGGGAATTCACCCCTCCACTTT.

J is TRBJ1-6 and V is TRBV20-1; D is unresolved. The V end lost 0 bases, the J end lost 14 bases, and 5 bases lay between the germline ends. This CDR3 is built from 10 residues. CDR1 is DFQATT, CDR2 SNEGSKA, per germline (reference sequence). The CDR3 nucleotides read TGCAGTGCTAGAGAGGCGGCCCTCCACTTT. Its protein is CSAREAALHF.

This clone has just one count. CDR3 loop: CASSRGLAGRLGSGELFF. Written as DNA, the CDR3 is TGTGCCAGTAGTAGAGGCCTAGCGGGGCGGTTGGGTTCCGGGGAGCTGTTTTTT. The chain carries TRBV19 and TRBJ2-2; 9 bases match TRBD2. Trimming took 4 bases from V and 6 from J; bases not matched to a gene: 15. Germline-derived CDR1 and CDR2 are LNHDA and SQIVND (reference sequence). The CDR3 runs 18 residues.

The J gene is TRBJ2-6, the V gene TRBV27; TRBD1 matches 7 bases. V gave up 5 bases and J gave up 4 bases; unmatched junction bases: 8. Germline assignment: CDR1 MNHEY and CDR2 SMNVEV (reference sequence). The CDR3 is 16 amino acids. The CDR3 DNA reads as TGTGCCAGCAGTAAAGGGACAGCCTCCGGGGCCAACGTCCTGACTTTC. Its translation is CASSKGTASGANVLTF.

CDR3 residues: CAVDRREITGELFF. As DNA, the CDR3 is TGTGCCGTCGATCGGAGGGAGATCACCGGGGAGCTGTTTTTT. The chain uses TRBV9 and TRBJ2-2, with D possibly matching TRBD2 (6 bases). Per the germline V gene, CDR1 is SGDLS and CDR2 is YYNGEE. V dropped 10 bases and J dropped 4 bases, with 17 bases sitting between them. This CDR3 comprises 14 residues.

The chain employs TRBV9 and TRBJ2-1; 7 bases map to TRBD2. There are 15 residues in the CDR3. CDR1 is SGDLS and CDR2 is YYNGEE in the germline V gene. With 0 bases clipped from V and 9 bases from J, the junction kept 9 bases outside the gene matches. CDR3 amino acids: CASSVGGEGRREQFF. CDR3 sequence (DNA): TGTGCCAGCAGCGTAGGAGGGGAGGGTCGGCGTGAGCAGTTCTTC.

V is TRBV9 and J is TRBJ2-7, with 8 bases matching TRBD1. V was clipped by 1 base and J by 5 bases; unmatched bases: 8. In germline, CDR1 is SGDLS, CDR2 YYNGEE. The CDR3 extends over 15 amino acids. The CDR3 DNA reads TGTGCCAGCAGCGTACGGCCAGGGGGCCGGGACGAGCAGTACTTC. Amino acids: CASSVRPGGRDEQYF. The complete variable domain, with remaining parts taken from reference TRBV9 and TRBJ2-7, reads DSGVTQTPKHLITATGQRVTLRCSPRSGDLSVYWYQQSLDQGLQFLIQYYNGEERAKGNILERFSAQQFPDLHSELNLSSLELGDSALYFCASSVRPGGRDEQYFGPGTRLTVT.

The rearrangement joins TRBV10-3 to TRBJ2-5; TRBD1 matches at 8 bases. The germline gives CDR1 ENHRY, CDR2 SYGVKD. V shed 7 bases, J shed 0 bases, and the junction held 13 bases outside the gene matches. The CDR3 length is 17 residues. The CDR3 loop reads CAIKMGRQGWDQETQYF. The CDR3 bases are TGTGCCATCAAGATGGGGAGACAGGGGTGGGACCAAGAGACCCAGTACTTC.

The V gene is TRBV7-9, the J gene TRBJ1-2, with TRBD1 matching 7 bases. J gave up 8 bases and V 2 bases, and 11 bases lay outside the gene matches. The CDR3 has 15 amino acids. Germline loops: CDR1 SEHNR, CDR2 FQNEAQ (reference sequence). CDR3 sequence reads: CASSLTRDSPLGYTF. Here the CDR3 DNA reads TGTGCCAGCAGCTTAACGAGGGACAGTCCATTGGGCTACACCTTC. Using reference TRBV7-9 and TRBJ1-2 for the parts outside the CDR3, the full variable domain is DTGVSQNPRHKITKRGQNVTFRCDPISEHNRLYWYRQTLGQGPEFLTYFQNEAQLEKSRLLSDRFSAERPKGSFSTLEIQRTEQGDSAMYLCASSLTRDSPLGYTFGSGTRLTVV.

The gene calls are TRBV7-6 and TRBJ2-7, with D perhaps matching TRBD2 (6 bases). The germline CDR1 and CDR2 sequences are SGHVS and FNYEAQ. The CDR3 covers 18 residues. V dropped 5 bases and J dropped 3 bases, with 26 bases sitting between them. This CDR3 is CASSLSSNTGTQNYEQYF. The CDR3 region has the DNA TGTGCCAGCAGCCTTAGTAGCAATACCGGGACTCAAAACTACGAGCAGTACTTC. Looking up the rest from reference TRBV7-6 and TRBJ2-7 gives the full variable domain: GAGVSQSPRYKVTKRGQDVALRCDPISGHVSLYWYRQALGQGPEFLTYFNYEAQQDKSGLPNDRFSAERPEGSISTLTIQRTEQRDSAMYRCASSLSSNTGTQNYEQYFGPGTRLTVT.

This clone was observed once. The chain recombines TRBV5-1 with TRBJ2-2; D is undetermined. CDR3 length: 15 residues. Per germline, CDR1 SGHRS and CDR2 YFSETQ. V was clipped by 4 bases and J by 0 bases, with 10 bases between them. The CDR3 reads CASSPPVANTGELFF. In nucleotides, the CDR3 is TGCGCCAGCAGCCCACCGGTGGCGAACACCGGGGAGCTGTTTTTT.

Concerning this clone itself: Other nucleotide sequences in the sample specify the same CDR3. The chain joins TRBV6-5 to TRBJ1-5, with D possibly being TRBD1 (6 bases). Germline lookup yields CDR1 MNHEY and CDR2 SVGAGI. V shed 8 bases and J shed 1 base, with 9 bases lying between them. The CDR3 runs to 13 residues. The CDR3 loop reads CASSQGSNQPQHF. Here the CDR3 DNA reads TGTGCCAGCTCTCAGGGGAGCAATCAGCCCCAGCATTTT.

This clone has a single count. At one boundary the junction diverges from the germline segment, which might be a read error. The CDR3 sequence is CASRGSGLAGAAKTGELFF. The CDR3 bases are TGTGCCAGCAGGGGTTCAGGACTAGCGGGGGCCGCGAAGACCGGGGAGCTGTTTTTT. V usage is TRBV27 and J usage is TRBJ2-2; 13 bases map to TRBD2. This CDR3 comprises 19 residues. From germline, CDR1 is MNHEY and CDR2 SMNVEV (reference sequence).